The source of this TCR beta chain is a study of shared clonotypes between healthy human individuals. Looked up from germline, CDR1 is LNHDA and CDR2 is SQIVND (reference sequence). The CDR3 is 15 amino acids. V was trimmed by 3 bases and J by 7 bases, leaving 16 bases between them. Overall study results and limits: Naive subsets generally had larger estimated richness than memory subsets. Few donors limited the genetic and exposure-history diversity represented.

TCRdb's table, derived via immunoSEQ multiplex PCR, lists solely in-frame clones and lacks some. The sample includes 330,000 or so clones, about 74% of them seen just once. This clone was found a few times. Its antigen is unknown. The sequencing sample was made of memory CD4+ T cells sorted from blood. Described subset: CD45RA-negative fraction. The receptor comes from a man aged 25-45 years in good health. The rearrangement joins TRBV19 to TRBJ1-5, with a possible D match to TRBD1 (5 bases). The CDR3 spells CASSIGTTNVQPQHF. CDR3 bases: TGTGCCAGTAGTATTGGGACTACGAACGTCCAGCCCCAGCATTTT. Full variable domain (outside the CDR3, taken from reference TRBV19 and TRBJ1-5): DGGITQSPKYLFRKEGQNVTLSCEQNLNHDAMYWYRQDPGQGLRLIYYSQIVNDFQKGDIAEGYSVSREKKESFPLTVTSAQKNPTAFYLCASSIGTTNVQPQHFGDGTRLSIL.